This entry concerns a single T cell receptor beta chain. What it binds is unknown. PCR used 60 Vbeta primers and 13 Jbeta primers. Sequenced by immunoSEQ multiplex PCR; TCRdb stores in-frame clones only, minus some. The data show approximately 170,000 clones, 70% to 80% seen once. The data stem from a study of cytomegalovirus exposure and HLA in healthy donors. This CDR3 has 15 residues. V shed 3 bases, J shed 8 bases, and the junction held 7 bases outside the gene matches. Germline CDR1 and CDR2: SGHTA and FQGTGA. The study, taken as a whole, reports: In vitro data verified three CMV-associated chains as specific for CMV antigens. Analysis performed later found roughly 17,000 TCR beta sequences associated with HLA alleles at 0.05 false discovery rate.

The source of this sequence is a woman aged 40 to 55 in good health and CMV-seronegative. The sequencing input was PBMCs. The V and J genes are TRBV7-3 and TRBJ2-1; 10 positions agree with TRBD1. In DNA form, the CDR3 reads TGTGCCAGCAGCTTGTCGGGACAGGGGACAGATGAGCAGTTCTTC. It codes for CASSLSGQGTDEQFF.